This T cell receptor (beta chain) is from a study of tumor-infiltrating lymphocytes in oesophageal squamous cell carcinoma. TCRdb re-called the PCR reads with MiXCR, one entry per CDR3 protein. Of over 10,000 distinct CDR3 sequences in the sample, roughly half are singletons; the top ten hold 12%. V lost 5 bases and J lost 7; bases outside the gene matches: 5. This CDR3 region has 14 residues. The germline V gene encodes CDR1 SGHAT and CDR2 FQNNGV. The TCR originated in a female donor with esophageal squamous cell carcinoma. This chain joins TRBV11-2 and TRBJ2-1, with 10 bases lining up with TRBD2. Sequencing used blood. Written as DNA, the CDR3 is TGTGCCAGCAGCCTAGCGGGAGAGTGGAATGAGCAGTTCTTC. It is translated as CASSLAGEWNEQFF.